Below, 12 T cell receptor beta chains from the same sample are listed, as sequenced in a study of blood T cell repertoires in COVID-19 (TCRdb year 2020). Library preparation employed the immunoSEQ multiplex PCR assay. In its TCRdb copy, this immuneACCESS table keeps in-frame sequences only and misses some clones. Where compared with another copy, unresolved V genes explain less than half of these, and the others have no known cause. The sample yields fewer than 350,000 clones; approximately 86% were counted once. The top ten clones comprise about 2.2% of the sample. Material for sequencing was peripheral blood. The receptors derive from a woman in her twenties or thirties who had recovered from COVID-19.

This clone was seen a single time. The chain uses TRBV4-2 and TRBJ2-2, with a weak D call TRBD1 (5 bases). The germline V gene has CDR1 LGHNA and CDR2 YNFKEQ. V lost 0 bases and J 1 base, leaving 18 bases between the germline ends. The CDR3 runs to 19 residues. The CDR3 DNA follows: TGTGCCAGCAGCCAAGAAGAAGGACACCAAGGGGTGAACACCGGGGAGCTGTTTTTT. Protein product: CASSQEEGHQGVNTGELFF.

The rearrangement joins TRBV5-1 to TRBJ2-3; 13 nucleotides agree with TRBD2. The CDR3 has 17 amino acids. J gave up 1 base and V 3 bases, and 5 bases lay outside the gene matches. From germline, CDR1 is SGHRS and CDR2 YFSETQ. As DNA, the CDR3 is TGCGCCAGCAGCTCCGGGACTAGCGGGGCCCGCACAGATACGCAGTATTTT. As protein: CASSSGTSGARTDTQYF.

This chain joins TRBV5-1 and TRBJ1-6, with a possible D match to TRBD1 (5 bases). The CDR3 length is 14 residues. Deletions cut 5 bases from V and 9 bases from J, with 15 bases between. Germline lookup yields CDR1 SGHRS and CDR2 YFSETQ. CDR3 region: CASREGRGGSPLHF. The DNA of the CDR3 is TGCGCCAGCAGGGAAGGGAGGGGAGGTTCACCCCTCCACTTT.

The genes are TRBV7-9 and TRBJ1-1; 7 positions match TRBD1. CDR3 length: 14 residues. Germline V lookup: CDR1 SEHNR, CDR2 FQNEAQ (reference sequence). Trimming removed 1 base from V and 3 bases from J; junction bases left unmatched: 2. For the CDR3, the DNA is TGTGCCAGCAGCTTAGACAGGGGTCACACTGAAGCTTTCTTT. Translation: CASSLDRGHTEAFF.

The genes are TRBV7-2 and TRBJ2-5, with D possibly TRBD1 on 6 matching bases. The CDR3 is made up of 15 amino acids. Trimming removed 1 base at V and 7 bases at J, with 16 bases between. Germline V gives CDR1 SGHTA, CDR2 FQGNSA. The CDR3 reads CASSLEGRGMGTQYF. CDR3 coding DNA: TGTGCCAGCAGCTTAGAAGGCAGGGGAATGGGGACCCAGTACTTC.

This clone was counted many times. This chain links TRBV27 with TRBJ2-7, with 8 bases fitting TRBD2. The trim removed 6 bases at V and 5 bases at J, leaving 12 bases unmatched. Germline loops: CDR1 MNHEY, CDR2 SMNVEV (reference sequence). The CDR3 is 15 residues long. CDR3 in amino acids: CASRAGTSGLDEQYF. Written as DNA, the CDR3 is TGTGCCAGCAGGGCCGGGACTAGTGGTCTCGACGAGCAGTACTTC.

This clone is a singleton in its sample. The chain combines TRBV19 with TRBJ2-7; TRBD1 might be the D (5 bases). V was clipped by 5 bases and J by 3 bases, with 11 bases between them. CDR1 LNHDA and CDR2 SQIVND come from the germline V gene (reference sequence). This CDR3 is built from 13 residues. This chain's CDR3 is CASSLGQNYEQYF. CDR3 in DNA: TGTGCCAGTAGTTTGGGGCAGAACTACGAGCAGTACTTC.

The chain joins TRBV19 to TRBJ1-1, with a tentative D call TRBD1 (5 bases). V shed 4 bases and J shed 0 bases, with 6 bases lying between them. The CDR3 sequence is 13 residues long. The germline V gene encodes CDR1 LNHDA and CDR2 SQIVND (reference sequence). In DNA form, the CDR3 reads TGTGCCAGTAGTACAGGGATGAACACTGAAGCTTTCTTT. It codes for CASSTGMNTEAFF.

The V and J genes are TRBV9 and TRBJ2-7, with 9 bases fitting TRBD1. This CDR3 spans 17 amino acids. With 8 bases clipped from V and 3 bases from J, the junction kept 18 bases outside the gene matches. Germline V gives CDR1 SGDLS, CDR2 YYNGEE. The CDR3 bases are TGTGCCAGTAGCCGGGGACAGGGATTCGGTTCAAGCTACGAGCAGTACTTC. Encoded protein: CASSRGQGFGSSYEQYF.

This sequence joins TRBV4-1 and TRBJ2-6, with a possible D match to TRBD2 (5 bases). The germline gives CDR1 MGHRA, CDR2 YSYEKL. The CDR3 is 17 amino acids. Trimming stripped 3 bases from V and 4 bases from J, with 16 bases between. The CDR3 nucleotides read TGCGCCAGCAGCCATCCCCAAAGGGAGACGGGGGCCAACGTCCTGACTTTC. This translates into CASSHPQRETGANVLTF.

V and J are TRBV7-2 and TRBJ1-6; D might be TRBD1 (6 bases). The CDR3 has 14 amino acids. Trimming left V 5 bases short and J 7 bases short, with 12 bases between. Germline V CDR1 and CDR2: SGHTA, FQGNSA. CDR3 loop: CASSPEGENSPLHF. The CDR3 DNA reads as TGTGCCAGCAGCCCAGAGGGGGAGAATTCACCCCTCCACTTT.

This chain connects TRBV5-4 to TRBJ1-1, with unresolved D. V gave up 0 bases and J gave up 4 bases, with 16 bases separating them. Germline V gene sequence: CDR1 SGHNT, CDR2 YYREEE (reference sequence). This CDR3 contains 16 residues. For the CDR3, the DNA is TGTGCCAGCAGCTTGGTTGGCGGGAGGGTGGGCACTGAAGCTTTCTTT. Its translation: CASSLVGGRVGTEAFF.